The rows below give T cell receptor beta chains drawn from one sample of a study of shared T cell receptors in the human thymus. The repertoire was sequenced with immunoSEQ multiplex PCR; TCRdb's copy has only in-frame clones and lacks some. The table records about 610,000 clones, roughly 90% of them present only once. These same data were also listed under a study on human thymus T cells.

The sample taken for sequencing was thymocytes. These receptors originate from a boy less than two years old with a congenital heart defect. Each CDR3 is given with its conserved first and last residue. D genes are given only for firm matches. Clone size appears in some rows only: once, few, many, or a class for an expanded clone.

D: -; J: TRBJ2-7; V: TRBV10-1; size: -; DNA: TGCGCCAGCATGCTAGAGCACTACGAGCAGTACTTC; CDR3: CASMLEHYEQYF
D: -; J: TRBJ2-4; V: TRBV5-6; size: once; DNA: TGTGCCAGCAGCTTGATGGAGGGAAAAAACATTCAGTACTTC; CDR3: CASSLMEGKNIQYF
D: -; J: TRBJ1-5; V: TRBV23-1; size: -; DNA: TGCGCCAGCAGTCACCCGGACGGCCAGGGTAGCAATCAGCCCCAGCATTTT; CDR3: CASSHPDGQGSNQPQHF
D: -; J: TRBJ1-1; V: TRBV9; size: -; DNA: TGTGCCTCTAAAAGTCAGGCAGGGAACACTGAAGCTTTCTTT; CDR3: CASKSQAGNTEAFF
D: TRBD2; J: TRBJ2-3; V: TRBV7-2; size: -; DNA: TGTGCCAGCAGCTCTCGGGAGGGCCATACAGATACGCAGTATTTT; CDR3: CASSSREGHTDTQYF
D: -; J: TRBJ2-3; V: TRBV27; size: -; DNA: TGTGCCAGCACGCGGAGTTTAACAGATACGCAGTATTTT; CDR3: CASTRSLTDTQYF
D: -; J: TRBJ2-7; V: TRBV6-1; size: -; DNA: TGTGCCAGCGGTCCACTTTACGAGCAGTACTTC; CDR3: CASGPLYEQYF
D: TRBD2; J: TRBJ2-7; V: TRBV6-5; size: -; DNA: TGTGCCAGCAGGGGACTAGCGGGAGATCAGCAGTACTTC; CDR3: CASRGLAGDQQYF
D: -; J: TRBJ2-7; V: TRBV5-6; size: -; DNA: TGTGCCAGCAGCTTGGGCCCCGGGACAAACTACGAGCAGTACTTC; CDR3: CASSLGPGTNYEQYF
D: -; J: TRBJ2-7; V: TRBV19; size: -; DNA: TGTGCCAGTAGTCAACGAGACTATCCCCTGTCGTACGAGCAGTACTTC; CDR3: CASSQRDYPLSYEQYF
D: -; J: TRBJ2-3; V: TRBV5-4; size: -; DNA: TGTGCCAGCAGTCCCGGGATTTTAGCGGGCACAGATACGCAGTATTTT; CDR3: CASSPGILAGTDTQYF
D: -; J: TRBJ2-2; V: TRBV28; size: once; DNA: TGTGCCAGCAGCCTAAGCCGGGGCGGGGAGCTGTTTTTT; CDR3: CASSLSRGGELFF
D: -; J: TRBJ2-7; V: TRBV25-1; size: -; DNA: TGTGCCAGCAGTGAAGGGCAGGCAGACTACGAGCAGTACTTC; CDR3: CASSEGQADYEQYF
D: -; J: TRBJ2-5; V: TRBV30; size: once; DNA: TGTGCCTGGAGTGTACTTACAGATCAAGAGACCCAGTACTTC; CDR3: CAWSVLTDQETQYF
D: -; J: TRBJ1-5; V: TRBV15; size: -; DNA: TGTGCCACCAGCAGAGCGGGAGGGGAGAGTTCATGGGATAGCAATCAGCCCCAGCATTTT; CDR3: CATSRAGGESSWDSNQPQHF
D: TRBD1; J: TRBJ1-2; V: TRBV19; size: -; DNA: TGTGCCAGTAGTATCCTTTTCCTCGACAGGGGGCATGGTGGCTACACCTTC; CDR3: CASSILFLDRGHGGYTF
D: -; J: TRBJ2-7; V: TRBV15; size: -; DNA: TGTGCCACCAGCAGGGGGGGGCTAGCAGGCGAGCAGTACTTC; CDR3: CATSRGGLAGEQYF
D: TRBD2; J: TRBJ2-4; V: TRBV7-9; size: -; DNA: TGTGCCAGCAGCTCCCAAGGGGCTAGCGGGAGGCCCAAAAACATTCAGTACTTC; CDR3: CASSSQGASGRPKNIQYF
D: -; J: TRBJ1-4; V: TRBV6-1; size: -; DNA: TGTGCCAGCAGTGCCCTCGTTGCAACTAATGAAAAACTGTTTTTT; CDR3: CASSALVATNEKLFF
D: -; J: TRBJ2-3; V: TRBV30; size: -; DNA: TGTGCCTGGAGCATACCCCGGGTAGCGACTAGCACAGATACGCAGTATTTT; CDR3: CAWSIPRVATSTDTQYF
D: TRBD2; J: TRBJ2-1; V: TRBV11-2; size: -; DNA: TGTGCCAGCAGCACACGTTCAAATCTTAGCGGGCTATGCAATGAGCAGTTCTTC; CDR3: CASSTRSNLSGLCNEQFF
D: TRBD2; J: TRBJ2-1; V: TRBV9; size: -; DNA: TGTGCCAGCAGCGTAGGATCAAGCGGGGGGTCCTACAATGAGCAGTTCTTC; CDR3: CASSVGSSGGSYNEQFF
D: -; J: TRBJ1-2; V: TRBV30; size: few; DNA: TGTGCCTGGAGTGTTTGTCGGGAAGGGTATGGCTACACCTTC; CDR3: CAWSVCREGYGYTF
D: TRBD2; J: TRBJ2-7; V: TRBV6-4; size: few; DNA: TGTGCCAGCAGTGTAGTACTAGCGGGGATCTACGAGCAGTACTTC; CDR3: CASSVVLAGIYEQYF
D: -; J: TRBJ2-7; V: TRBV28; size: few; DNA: TGTGCCAGTTCCCAGGGGAATCGCTACGAGCAGTACTTC; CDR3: CASSQGNRYEQYF
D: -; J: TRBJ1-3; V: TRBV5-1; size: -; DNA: TGCGCCAGCAGCTTGCAGGACTCTGGAAACACCATATATTTT; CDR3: CASSLQDSGNTIYF
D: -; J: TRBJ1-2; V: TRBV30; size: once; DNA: TGTGCCTGGAGACCCGGGAAGGGGGAGTATGGCTACACCTTC; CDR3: CAWRPGKGEYGYTF
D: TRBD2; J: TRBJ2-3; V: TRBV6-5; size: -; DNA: TGTGCCAGCTCTGGGGGGGAGGAGGATACGCAGTATTTT; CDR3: CASSGGEEDTQYF
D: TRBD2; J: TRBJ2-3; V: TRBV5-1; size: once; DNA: TGCGCCAGCAGCTTGGGACTAGCGGGAACTTCGCCAGATACGCAGTATTTT; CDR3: CASSLGLAGTSPDTQYF
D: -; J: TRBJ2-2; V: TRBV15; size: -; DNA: TGTGCCACCAGCAGATCATCCCCGAACACCGGGGAGCTGTTTTTT; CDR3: CATSRSSPNTGELFF
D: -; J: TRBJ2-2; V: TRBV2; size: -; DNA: TGTGCCGTACGGACCGGGGAGCTGTTTTTT; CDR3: CAVRTGELFF
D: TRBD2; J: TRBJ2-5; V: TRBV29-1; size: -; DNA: TGCAGCGTTGAGATGGCTAGCGGGGAAGCGGAGACCCAGTACTTC; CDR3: CSVEMASGEAETQYF
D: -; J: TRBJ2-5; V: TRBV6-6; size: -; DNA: TGTGCCAGCAGTTACATGTTAGAAGAGACCCAGTACTTC; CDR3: CASSYMLEETQYF
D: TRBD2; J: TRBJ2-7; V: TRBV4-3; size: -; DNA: TGCGCCAGCAGCCAAGATGCGCGGGAGGGCCAGTACGAGCAGTACTTC; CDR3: CASSQDAREGQYEQYF
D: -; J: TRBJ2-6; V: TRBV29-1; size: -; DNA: TGCAGCGTAGTAGGGGTGGCTGGGGCCAACGTCCTGACTTTC; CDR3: CSVVGVAGANVLTF
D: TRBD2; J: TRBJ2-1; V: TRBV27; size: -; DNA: TGTGCCAGCAGTTTTCGGCGCGGGAGTAATGAGCAGTTCTTC; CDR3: CASSFRRGSNEQFF
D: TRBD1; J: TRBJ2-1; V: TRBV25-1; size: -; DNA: TGTGCCAGCAGTGAATCTCGGACAGGGGCCTACAATGAGCAGTTCTTC; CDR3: CASSESRTGAYNEQFF
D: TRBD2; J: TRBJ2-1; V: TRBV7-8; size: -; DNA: TGTGCCAGCAGCCCAGCCGGGACTAGCGAGATATACAATGAGCAGTTCTTC; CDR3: CASSPAGTSEIYNEQFF
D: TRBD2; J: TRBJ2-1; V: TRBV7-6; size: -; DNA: TGTGCCAGCAGCACCGGTCCTAGCGGAGTGGCCCCCAATGAGCAGTTCTTC; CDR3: CASSTGPSGVAPNEQFF
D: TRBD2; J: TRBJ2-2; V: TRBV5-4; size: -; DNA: TGTGCCAGCAGCTTGGGGGCGGGAGTAAGCTACACCGGGGAGCTGTTTTTT; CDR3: CASSLGAGVSYTGELFF
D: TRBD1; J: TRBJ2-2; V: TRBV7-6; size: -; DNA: TGTGCCAGCAGCCATCCAACGGACAGGGCCCCCCAAGCGAACACCGGGGAGCTGTTTTTT; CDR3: CASSHPTDRAPQANTGELFF
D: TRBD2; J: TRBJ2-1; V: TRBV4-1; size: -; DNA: TGCGCCAGCAGCCAAGACAATAGAGCGGGAGGGCCTCGGGTGAATGAGCAGTTCTTC; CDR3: CASSQDNRAGGPRVNEQFF
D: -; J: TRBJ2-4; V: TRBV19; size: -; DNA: TGTGCCACAGGACAGAGGCTAGCCAAAAACATTCAGTACTTC; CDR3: CATGQRLAKNIQYF
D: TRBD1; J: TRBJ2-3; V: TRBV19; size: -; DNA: TGTGCCAGTAGCCAGGGGGTGACTAGCACAGATACGCAGTATTTT; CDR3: CASSQGVTSTDTQYF
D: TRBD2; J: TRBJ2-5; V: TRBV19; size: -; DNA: TGTGCCAGTAGTATGGGGACTAGCGGGAGGGAAGAGACCCAGTACTTC; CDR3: CASSMGTSGREETQYF
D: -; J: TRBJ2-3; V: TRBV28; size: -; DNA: TGTGCCAGCAGTTTATGTTCGGCGCGGGCGGGTCCAGATACGCAGTATTTT; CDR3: CASSLCSARAGPDTQYF
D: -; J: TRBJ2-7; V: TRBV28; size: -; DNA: TGTGCCACCTCCACGGACTATGCCTACGAGCAGTACTTC; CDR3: CATSTDYAYEQYF
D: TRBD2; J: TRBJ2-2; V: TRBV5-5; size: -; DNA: TGTGCCGGTCAGGAGCGGGAGGCCGGGGAGCTGTTTTTT; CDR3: CAGQEREAGELFF
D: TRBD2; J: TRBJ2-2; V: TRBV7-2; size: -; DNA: TGTGCCAGCAGCCCCCGCGACGTAGCGGGAGGGGGCGGGGAGCTGTTTTTT; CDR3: CASSPRDVAGGGGELFF
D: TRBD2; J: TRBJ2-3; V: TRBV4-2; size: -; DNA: TGTGCCAGCAGCCAAGATTGGGGCGGGAGGGCCATACCAGATACGCAGTATTTT; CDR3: CASSQDWGGRAIPDTQYF
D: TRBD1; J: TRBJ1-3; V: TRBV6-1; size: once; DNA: TGTGCCACCAAGGACAGGGCCAATGGAAACACCATATATTTT; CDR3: CATKDRANGNTIYF